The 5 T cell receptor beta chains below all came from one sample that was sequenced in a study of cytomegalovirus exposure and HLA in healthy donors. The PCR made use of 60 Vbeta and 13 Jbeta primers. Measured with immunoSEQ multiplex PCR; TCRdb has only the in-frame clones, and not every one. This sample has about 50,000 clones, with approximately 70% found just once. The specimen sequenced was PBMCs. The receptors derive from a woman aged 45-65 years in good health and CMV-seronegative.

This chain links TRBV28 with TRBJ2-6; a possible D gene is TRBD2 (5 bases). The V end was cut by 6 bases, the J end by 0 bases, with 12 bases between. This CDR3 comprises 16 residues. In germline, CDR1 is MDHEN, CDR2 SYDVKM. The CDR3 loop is CASRPEAASGANVLTF. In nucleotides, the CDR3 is TGTGCCAGCAGACCGGAGGCCGCCTCTGGGGCCAACGTCCTGACTTTC.

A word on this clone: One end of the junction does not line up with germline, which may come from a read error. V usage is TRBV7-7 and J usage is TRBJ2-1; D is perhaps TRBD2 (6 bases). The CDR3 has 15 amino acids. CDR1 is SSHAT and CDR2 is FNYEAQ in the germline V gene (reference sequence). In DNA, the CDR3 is TGTGCTAGCAGCTTTCAGCGGCTGGGGGGAGATGAGCAGTTCTTC. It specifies CASSFQRLGGDEQFF.

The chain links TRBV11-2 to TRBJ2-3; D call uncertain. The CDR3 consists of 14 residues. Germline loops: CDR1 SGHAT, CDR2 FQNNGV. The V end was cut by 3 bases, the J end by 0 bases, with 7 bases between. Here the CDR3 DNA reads TGTGCCAGCAGCTTTTCACAGAGCACAGATACGCAGTATTTT. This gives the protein CASSFSQSTDTQYF.

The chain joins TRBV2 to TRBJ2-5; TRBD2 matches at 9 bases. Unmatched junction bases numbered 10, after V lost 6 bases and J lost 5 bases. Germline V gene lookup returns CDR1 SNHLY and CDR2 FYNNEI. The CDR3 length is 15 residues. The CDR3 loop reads CASRPEITSGETQYF. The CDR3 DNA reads TGTGCCAGCAGACCTGAAATTACTAGCGGGGAGACCCAGTACTTC.

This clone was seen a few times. CDR3 in DNA: TGTGCCAGCAGCTTAGGGACAGGGACCTACAATGAGCAGTTCTTC. Its protein is CASSLGTGTYNEQFF. J is TRBJ2-1 and V is TRBV7-6, with 8 bases identical to TRBD1. Unmatched junction bases numbered 1, after V lost 1 base and J lost 2 bases. Germline V gene sequence: CDR1 SGHVS, CDR2 FNYEAQ. The CDR3 totals 15 residues.